This TCR beta chain was profiled in a study of glioma-infiltrating T cells after dendritic cell vaccination. Only in-frame clones appear in the TCRdb table, and some are missing; sequencing was by immunoSEQ multiplex PCR. Among tens of thousands of clones listed, around 81% were seen once. Germline V gives CDR1 GTSNPN, CDR2 SVGIG (reference sequence). V lost 2 bases, J lost 0 bases, and 3 bases stayed unmatched. The CDR3 is 14 residues long. The chain couples TRBV30 to TRBJ1-2, with 7 bases identical to TRBD1. Sequenced here: blood, sampled before dendritic cell vaccination. This clonotype was sampled from a human donor with glioblastoma. In nucleotides, the CDR3 is TGTGCCTGGAGTTTGGACAGGACTAACTATGGCTACACCTTC. Its translation: CAWSLDRTNYGYTF.